This T cell receptor (beta chain) was retrieved from a study of T-cell reconstitution after alpha-beta-depleted transplantation in children. This clonotype appeared a few times. J was trimmed by 0 bases and V by 6 bases; bases with no gene match: 2. The CDR3 extends over 15 amino acids. CDR1 and CDR2 from the germline V gene are SQVTM and ANQGSEA. Preparation of the TCRbeta library was carried out with unique molecular identifiers. From the PCR reads, TCRdb called clonotypes with MiXCR, one entry per CDR3 protein. The data contain 500,000 to 600,000 distinct CDR3 sequences, approximately 29% of them singletons.

The chain employs TRBV29-1 and TRBJ2-6; 10 nucleotides agree with TRBD2. The TCR originated in a human donor who donated a stem cell graft to a child with aplastic anemia. Sequences were derived from PBMCs from the stem cell graft donor, sampled from the stem cell graft. CDR3 coding DNA: TGCAGCGTGACTAGCGGGTACTCTGGGGCCAACGTCCTGACTTTC. It specifies CSVTSGYSGANVLTF.